A single sample gave rise to the 18 T cell receptor beta chains below, sequenced in a study of neurological immune-mediated disorders. In TCRdb, the 5' RACE reads were re-called with MiXCR into one record per CDR3 protein. The sample holds under 60,000 distinct CDR3 sequences, 3% to 3.5% seen once. The specimen sequenced was PBMCs. These receptors were taken from a man aged 35 to 55 with multiple sclerosis.

This clonotype was observed at least ten times. The chain uses TRBV4-2 and TRBJ1-6; tentatively, D is TRBD1 (5 bases). With 0 bases removed from V and 7 bases from J, the gap between germline ends came to 13 bases. The CDR3 has 16 amino acids. From germline, CDR1 is LGHNA and CDR2 YNFKEQ. The CDR3 DNA follows: TGTGCCAGCAGCCAAGACTGGGGTGGGGGAAATTCACCCCTCCACTTT. Translated, it gives CASSQDWGGGNSPLHF.

Ten or more counts support this clonotype. This sequence joins TRBV12-3 or TRBV12-4 and TRBJ2-1; D remains unclear. The V gene lost 0 bases and the J gene lost 5 bases, with 8 bases spanning the gap. The CDR3 sequence is 14 residues long. CDR3 bases: TGTGCCAGCAGTTTAGCACGGGTGAACAATGAGCAGTTCTTC. It codes for CASSLARVNNEQFF.

The table lists this clonotype with many counts. V gene TRBV6-5 combines with J gene TRBJ2-5, with 7 bases identical to TRBD1. The CDR3 runs to 14 residues. V shed 8 bases, J shed 5 bases, and the junction held 11 bases outside the gene matches. The germline gives CDR1 MNHEY, CDR2 SVGAGI. CDR3 sequence: CASGQVEDRETQYF. The CDR3 DNA sequence: TGTGCCAGCGGGCAAGTGGAGGACAGGGAGACCCAGTACTTC.

Ten or more counts support this clonotype. The rearrangement links TRBV4-1 to TRBJ1-3; no firm D call. V was clipped by 3 bases and J by 0 bases, with 9 bases between them. This CDR3 contains 15 residues. CDR1 and CDR2 from the germline V gene are MGHRA and YSYEKL. CDR3 nucleotides: TGCGCCAGCAGCCAGGCGAAATACTCTGGAAACACCATATATTTT. Translated: CASSQAKYSGNTIYF.

At least ten counts were recorded for this clonotype. The chain is built from TRBV24-1 and TRBJ2-3, with D perhaps given as TRBD1 or TRBD2 (5 bases each). The germline V gene encodes CDR1 KGHDR and CDR2 SFDVKD. Trimming removed 0 bases at V and 1 base at J, with 16 bases between. This CDR3 comprises 18 residues. The CDR3 DNA sequence: TGTGCCACCAGTGATTTGCAACTGGCCGGGACGGGCACAGATACGCAGTATTTT. This gives the protein CATSDLQLAGTGTDTQYF.

This clonotype was counted between two and nine times. The chain's CDR3 is CSAHPLGQGGFGYTF. The CDR3 DNA reads as TGCAGTGCTCACCCCCTCGGACAGGGAGGGTTTGGCTACACCTTC. The rearrangement uses TRBV20-1 and TRBJ1-2; 8 bases align to TRBD1. The V gene's germline CDR1 is DFQATT and CDR2 SNEGSKA (reference sequence). The CDR3 has 15 amino acids. V shed 5 bases, J shed 7 bases, and the junction held 15 bases outside the gene matches.

This clonotype was recorded many times. This rearrangement joins TRBV9 to TRBJ1-1; D unclear. Germline-derived CDR1 and CDR2 are SGDLS and YYNGEE. Trimming took off 2 bases at V and 3 bases at J, with 8 bases between the two ends. This CDR3 contains 13 residues. CDR3 sequence (DNA): TGTGCCAGCAGCGTGGGTAAGGACACTGAAGCTTTCTTT. Translating gives CASSVGKDTEAFF.

In its sample, this clonotype was seen many times. The rearrangement links TRBV29-1 to TRBJ2-1; TRBD2 matches 8 bases. The germline CDR1 and CDR2 sequences are SQVTM and ANQGSEA. Trimming cost V 7 bases and J 4 bases; bases outside gene matches: 12. The CDR3 has 15 amino acids. CDR3 bases: TGCAGCGCCAAAGCCAGCGGGGGAGCATACAATGAGCAGTTCTTC. Amino acid sequence: CSAKASGGAYNEQFF.

Many counts were recorded for this clonotype. V is TRBV11-3 and J is TRBJ2-3, with TRBD2 identical over 10 bases. J was trimmed by 3 bases and V by 5 bases; bases with no gene match: 8. This CDR3 contains 16 residues. The germline gives CDR1 SGHNT, CDR2 YENEEA. The CDR3 loop is CASSPTSGDSTDTQYF. The CDR3 DNA is TGTGCCAGCAGCCCCACTAGCGGGGATTCGACAGATACGCAGTATTTT.

There are many counts of this clonotype. The chain has TRBV12-3 or TRBV12-4 and TRBJ1-1, with unresolved D. Trimming took off 3 bases at V and 0 bases at J, with 8 bases between the two ends. CDR3 length: 14 residues. This CDR3 reads CASSLEGMNTEAFF. The CDR3 DNA is TGTGCCAGCAGTTTGGAGGGAATGAACACTGAAGCTTTCTTT.

This clonotype was detected ten times or more. This chain joins TRBV5-1 and TRBJ2-7; D possibly corresponds to TRBD1 (5 bases). The V gene lost 0 bases and the J gene lost 3 bases, with 13 bases spanning the gap. The CDR3 sequence is 15 residues long. From germline, CDR1 is SGHRS and CDR2 YFSETQ. CDR3 in amino acids: CASSLEVMGLYEQYF. Here the CDR3 DNA reads TGCGCCAGCAGCTTGGAGGTGATGGGGCTCTACGAGCAGTACTTC.

The CDR3 DNA reads as TGCAGTGCTCAGACTAGCGGGGGGGCCTTCTCCTACAATGAGCAGTTCTTC. Translated: CSAQTSGGAFSYNEQFF. The rearrangement joins TRBV20-1 to TRBJ2-1; TRBD2 matches at 14 bases. The J segment lost 0 bases and the V segment lost 5 bases, leaving 6 bases of the junction unmatched. Germline V gene sequence: CDR1 DFQATT, CDR2 SNEGSKA (reference sequence). The CDR3 contains 17 residues.

This clonotype came up many times. J is TRBJ1-2 and V is TRBV5-1, with 7 bases identical to TRBD1. In germline, CDR1 is SGHRS, CDR2 YFSETQ. The CDR3 consists of 14 residues. With 5 bases clipped from V and 6 bases from J, the junction kept 10 bases outside the gene matches. The CDR3 here is CASSLNRGEDGYTF. The CDR3 region has the DNA TGCGCCAGCAGTCTAAACAGGGGAGAGGATGGCTACACCTTC.

The chain is built from TRBV12-3 or TRBV12-4 and TRBJ1-1; D ambiguous. The CDR3 consists of 14 residues. Trimming stripped 1 base from V and 0 bases from J, with 6 bases between. In nucleotides, the CDR3 is TGTGCCAGCAGTTTAGAAGAAATGAACACTGAAGCTTTCTTT. Protein product: CASSLEEMNTEAFF.

This clonotype was detected ten times or more. This sequence joins TRBV6-6 and TRBJ1-6; D gene uncertain. Trimming took 4 bases from V and 0 from J, leaving 10 bases between them. The CDR3 covers 16 residues. The germline CDR1 and CDR2 sequences are MNHNY and SVGAGI (reference sequence). This CDR3 is CASSSQQSSYNSPLHF. The CDR3 DNA sequence: TGTGCCAGCAGTTCCCAACAGAGCTCCTATAATTCACCCCTCCACTTT.

This clonotype was observed many times. J is TRBJ2-5 and V is TRBV20-1, with 8 bases identical to TRBD1. Germline V lookup: CDR1 DFQATT, CDR2 SNEGSKA (reference sequence). The junction had 4 bases not matched to a gene; V was cut back by 3 bases and J by 1 base. This CDR3 comprises 14 residues. In DNA form, the CDR3 reads TGCAGTGCTAGCAGTACAGGGGGCCAAGAGACCCAGTACTTC. Protein sequence: CSASSTGGQETQYF.

There are many counts of this clonotype. The chain employs TRBV6-6 and TRBJ1-5; tentative D call: TRBD1 (6 bases). The germline V and J ends were trimmed by 0 bases and 7 bases, with 10 bases remaining between them. The CDR3 runs to 14 residues. Looked up from germline, CDR1 is MNHNY and CDR2 is SVGAGI (reference sequence). The CDR3 loop is CASSYSEGGQPQHF. In DNA form, the CDR3 reads TGTGCCAGCAGTTACTCGGAAGGGGGACAGCCCCAGCATTTT.

This clonotype was seen at least ten times. The V gene is TRBV7-9, the J gene TRBJ2-7; tentatively, D is TRBD1 (6 bases). This CDR3 is 14 amino acids long. Germline CDR1 SEHNR, CDR2 FQNEAQ (reference sequence). Between the trimmed V and J ends, which lost 5 bases and 3 bases, there was a span of 14 bases. The CDR3 spells CASSPDTDSYEQYF. The CDR3, as DNA: TGTGCCAGCAGCCCCGATACGGACAGCTACGAGCAGTACTTC.